The present TCR beta chain was sequenced within a study of T cells in Graves' hyperthyroidism and ophthalmopathy. Study conclusions and caveats: Most thyroid clonotypes that were expanded above 0.001 also turned up in blood. In validation, the model predicted ophthalmopathy. These predictions came a median roughly seven months before onset. Ophthalmopathy was told apart from stable hyperthyroidism by a 13 V-J model.

The investigators amplified TCR beta CDR3 regions from RNA transcripts. TCR CDR3 regions were first amplified by RT-PCR with HTBI primers. TCRdb itself ran the multiplex PCR reads through MiXCR, one entry per CDR3 protein. The profile shows a few hundred thousand distinct CDR3 sequences, around 42% of them singletons. Many counts were recorded for this clonotype. Its antigen is currently unknown. Patients between 18 and 65 years old had hyperthyroidism, newly diagnosed and lasting under 2 months. The sequencing sample was made of peripheral blood or thyroid tissue (not recorded which). The source of this sequence is a woman between 18 and 29 years old with Graves' hyperthyroidism.

The CDR3 bases are TGTGCCAGCAGCTTATTCCTTCGGACAGTCTACGAGCAGTACTTC. This translates into CASSLFLRTVYEQYF. This sequence joins TRBV13 and TRBJ2-7, with D perhaps matching TRBD1 (6 bases). The CDR3 consists of 15 residues. V was shortened by 2 bases and J by 3 bases, with 14 bases between the two germline ends. Germline CDR1 reads PRHDT; CDR2 reads FYEKMQ (reference sequence).